This T cell receptor (beta chain) came from a study of OX40 agonist ivuxolimab in advanced cancers. About the investigation overall: The costimulatory receptor OX40 (CD134) was targeted by ivuxolimab, a fully human IgG2 agonistic monoclonal antibody. Intravenous ivuxolimab was administered to patients every 2 weeks at six dose levels: 0.01, 0.1, 0.3, 1.5, 3 and 10 mg/kg. Among the approximately 54 dose-escalation patients, around 19 had hepatocellular carcinoma, around 15 melanoma, 9 renal cell carcinoma and 9 head and neck cancer. In the dose-escalation cohort, 65% to 85% of patients were male, and the mean age was roughly 60 years with a range of roughly 23 to 79. Patients were allowed to have had prior anti-PD-1, anti-PD-L1 or anti-CTLA-4 therapy, and less than 45% of the dose-escalation patients had previously received checkpoint inhibitors. Partial responses were achieved by three dose-escalation patients, of whom one had hepatocellular carcinoma and two had cutaneous melanoma. The point of sequencing TCRbeta in the periphery was to test whether ivuxolimab changed TCR sequence diversity and drove clonal T-cell expansion. The monotherapy dose-escalation portion (N of about 50 patients) of the phase I ivuxolimab trial is reported in the paper.

For this clone: What this receptor recognizes is not known. No qualities accompany the bases; no much larger clone lies one base away.

V loses 0 bases of germline sequence and J loses 3 bases, and the interval between the two ends is 6 bases. From cysteine to phenylalanine, the CDR3 is 14 amino acids long. The kept DNA is CDR3 alone, 42 bases in frame from the first base. CDR1 and CDR2 are drawn from the germline V gene: SGDLS, YYNGEE. Overall study outcomes, separate from this receptor: After ivuxolimab, more expanded clones were found on average in CD8+ T cells than in CD4+ T cells. Clonal expansion of both CD4+ and CD8+ blood T cells was observed from baseline to week 6 at doses 0.1 to 3.0 mg/kg. In the 0.1-3.0 mg/kg groups, partial responders were among the patients with the lowest normalized peripheral clonal expansion, particularly in CD8+ T cells. Which antigens the clonally expanded peripheral T cells were specific for was not determined. Low levels of normalized T-cell clonal expansion were also shown by some nonresponding patients.

Genomic DNA was isolated from the sorted cells so that the TCRbeta CDR3 region could be sequenced. The immunoSEQ Assay was used to sequence the TCRbeta CDR3 regions. TCRdb holds this immuneACCESS table with in-frame rearrangements only. Some clones are missing; in checked studies, unresolved V genes explain under half, and the rest has no known cause. For this sample there are 32,000 or so clones; roughly four fifths appear just once. The ten largest make up about 20% of the sample. The trial excluded patients who had a history of autoimmune disease or were on systemic immunosuppression. Peripheral blood for TCR sequencing was drawn from every dose cohort at baseline, at cycle 4 day 1 and at cycle 7 day 1. Samples were obtained from an open-label, multicenter, first-in-human phase I dose-escalation trial of ivuxolimab. Adults with locally advanced or metastatic melanoma, renal cell, hepatocellular, or head and neck squamous cell carcinoma were enrolled in the trial. Before TCR sequencing, CD4+ T cells and CD8+ T cells from peripheral blood were sorted into separate populations.

The chain links TRBV9 with TRBJ2-2; the D gene identity is not certain. This receptor was identified in an adult with an advanced solid tumor such as melanoma, head and neck, liver or kidney cancer. Sequencing was performed on CD4+ or CD8+ T cells sorted from blood, taken in a trial of the OX40 agonist ivuxolimab. The DNA sequence is given as TGTGCCAGCAGCGTAGTAGATCACACCGGGGAGCTGTTTTTT. The resulting protein is CASSVVDHTGELFF.